What follows are 4 T cell receptor beta chains derived from one specimen sequenced in a study of blood T cell repertoires in COVID-19. Only in-frame clones appear in the TCRdb table, and some are missing; sequencing was by immunoSEQ multiplex PCR. The sample lists 100,000 to 150,000 clones; approximately 83% were seen once. The material sequenced was peripheral blood. These TCRs come from a woman aged 45-59 years with acute or convalescent COVID-19.

V and J are TRBV3-1 (or the pseudogene TRBV3-2) and TRBJ1-5; D might be TRBD1 (5 bases). V lost 3 bases to trimming and J lost 6 bases, with 12 bases between them. The CDR3 sequence is 14 residues long. From germline, CDR1 is LGHDT and CDR2 YNNKEL (reference sequence). CDR3 DNA: TGTGCCAGCAGCCAGTCAAGGGGTGGTCAGCCCCAGCATTTT. Translating it yields CASSQSRGGQPQHF.

The V gene is TRBV5-6, the J gene TRBJ1-2; the D gene is possibly TRBD1 (6 bases). Germline loops: CDR1 SGHDT, CDR2 YYEEEE. The V gene lost 3 bases and the J gene lost 8 bases, with 11 bases spanning the gap. There are 12 residues in the CDR3. The DNA for the CDR3 is TGTGCCAGCAGCTCAAACAGGGTGGGCTACACCTTC. It encodes CASSSNRVGYTF.

Concerning this clone itself: This same CDR3 is encoded by further DNA sequences in the sample. The chain links TRBV18 to TRBJ2-2; TRBD1 matches 7 bases. V was clipped by 6 bases and J by 2 bases; unmatched bases: 9. CDR1 is KGHSH, CDR2 LQKENI, per germline. The CDR3 loop spans 16 amino acids. The CDR3, as DNA: TGTGCCAGCTCTCCTCAGACAGGGAGAAACACCGGGGAGCTGTTTTTT. It is translated as CASSPQTGRNTGELFF.

V and J are TRBV18 and TRBJ1-4, with a weak D call TRBD1 (5 bases). Trimming took off 5 bases at V and 4 bases at J, with 11 bases between the two ends. This CDR3 has 14 amino acids. Germline V gives CDR1 KGHSH, CDR2 LQKENI. In DNA, the CDR3 is TGTGCCAGCTCATTCGACAGCAGTAATGAAAAACTGTTTTTT. This translates into CASSFDSSNEKLFF.